Presented here are 22 T cell receptor beta chains from one specimen sequenced in a study of T-cell memory formation after mild COVID-19. MiXCR, applied by TCRdb to the 5' RACE reads, yields one record per CDR3 protein. The table has tens of thousands of distinct CDR3 sequences, 12% seen once. Specimen: PBMCs or a T cell subset sorted from them (not recorded which). These receptors were collected from a man aged 18 to 29 who had mild COVID-19 (a few samples of this study predate the infection). Cell type and time point are not known.

The V call is TRBV5-1, the J call TRBJ2-5; 7 bases are a match to TRBD2. This CDR3 has 15 amino acids. CDR1 is SGHRS, CDR2 YFSETQ, per germline. The junction had 3 bases not matched to a gene; V was cut back by 0 bases and J by 1 base. This CDR3 reads CASSLAGTTQETQYF. CDR3 coding DNA: TGCGCCAGCAGCTTGGCCGGGACTACCCAAGAGACCCAGTACTTC. The full variable domain, its missing parts supplied by reference TRBV5-1 and TRBJ2-5, is KAGVTQTPRYLIKTRGQQVTLSCSPISGHRSVSWYQQTPGQGLQFLFEYFSETQRNKGNFPGRFSGRQFSNSRSEMNVSTLELGDSALYLCASSLAGTTQETQYFGPGTRLLVL.

This clonotype came up a few times. V is TRBV7-9 and J is TRBJ1-1; D not certain. In germline, CDR1 is SEHNR, CDR2 FQNEAQ (reference sequence). CDR3 length: 13 residues. Deletions cut 1 base from V and 0 bases from J, with 3 bases between. DNA of the CDR3: TGTGCCAGCAGCTTAGAGATGAACACTGAAGCTTTCTTT. Protein product: CASSLEMNTEAFF. Full variable domain (remainder filled in from reference TRBV7-9 and TRBJ1-1): DTGVSQNPRHKITKRGQNVTFRCDPISEHNRLYWYRQTLGQGPEFLTYFQNEAQLEKSRLLSDRFSAERPKGSFSTLEIQRTEQGDSAMYLCASSLEMNTEAFFGQGTRLTVV.

At least ten counts were recorded for this clonotype. The chain recombines TRBV5-1 with TRBJ2-1; TRBD1 or TRBD2 may be the D gene (5 bases each). The CDR3 is 16 amino acids. Trimming pared 4 bases from V and 9 bases from J, leaving 23 bases between. Germline V CDR1 and CDR2: SGHRS, YFSETQ. CDR3 loop: CASSRPQVAGRVEQFF. The CDR3 DNA sequence: TGCGCCAGCAGCCGTCCACAGGTCGCAGGGAGAGTTGAGCAGTTCTTC.

The CDR3 DNA is TGTGCCAGCAGTTTTCAGGGGCCCAATTCACCCCTCCACTTT. This gives the protein CASSFQGPNSPLHF. The chain employs TRBV12-3 or TRBV12-4 and TRBJ1-6; D might be TRBD1 (6 bases). Trimming removed 3 bases at V and 7 bases at J, with 10 bases between. The CDR3 spans 14 residues.

The chain employs TRBV7-9 and TRBJ1-4; 10 nucleotides line up with TRBD1. The germline V gene has CDR1 SEHNR and CDR2 FQNEAQ (reference sequence). Unmatched junction bases numbered 4, after V lost 3 bases and J lost 6 bases. This CDR3 region has 15 residues. CDR3 sequence: CASSLMGTGDEKLFF. The CDR3 DNA follows: TGTGCCAGCAGCTTGATGGGGACAGGGGATGAAAAACTGTTTTTT. Based on the CDR3 plus reference TRBV7-9 and TRBJ1-4, the full variable domain is DTGVSQNPRHKITKRGQNVTFRCDPISEHNRLYWYRQTLGQGPEFLTYFQNEAQLEKSRLLSDRFSAERPKGSFSTLEIQRTEQGDSAMYLCASSLMGTGDEKLFFGSGTQLSVL.

This clonotype showed up many times. The V gene is TRBV6-2 or TRBV6-3, the J gene TRBJ2-3; D gene uncertain. V lost 1 base and J lost 7, with 18 bases in between. Per germline, CDR1 MNHEY and CDR2 SVGEGT. The CDR3 runs 16 residues. The CDR3 region has the DNA TGTGCCAGCAGTTACTGGTCGGCAGGCCGGGTGAATACGCAGTATTTT. Translated: CASSYWSAGRVNTQYF.

This clonotype was seen only a few times. One end of the junction does not line up with germline, which may come from a read error. The rearrangement links TRBV20-1 to TRBJ1-2, with 7 bases fitting TRBD1. The germline V gene has CDR1 DFQATT and CDR2 SNEGSKA (reference sequence). The CDR3 runs to 12 residues. The CDR3 loop reads CIGQAANYGYTF. As DNA, the CDR3 is TGTATCGGACAGGCCGCTAACTATGGCTACACCTTC.

This clonotype was recorded at least ten times. The chain links TRBV10-3 to TRBJ2-6; 7 bases align to TRBD1. This CDR3 comprises 17 residues. CDR1 and CDR2 from the germline V gene are ENHRY and SYGVKD. Trimming removed 7 bases from V and 0 bases from J; junction bases left unmatched: 9. The CDR3 loop is CAIKERTGNSGANVLTF. The CDR3 nucleotides are TGTGCCATCAAAGAAAGGACAGGAAACTCTGGGGCCAACGTCCTGACTTTC.

In its sample, this clonotype was seen a few times. The DNA for the CDR3 is TGTGCCAGCAGTGATCTACAGGGCCCTAGGACCGGGGAGCTGTTTTTT. Translating it yields CASSDLQGPRTGELFF. The chain uses TRBV25-1 and TRBJ2-2; weak D call: TRBD1 (6 bases). V dropped 3 bases and J dropped 5 bases, with 16 bases sitting between them. The CDR3 length is 16 residues. Germline CDR1 and CDR2: MGHDK and SYGVNS.

This chain links TRBV20-1 with TRBJ2-1, with TRBD2 matching over 9 bases. CDR1 and CDR2 from the germline V gene are DFQATT and SNEGSKA (reference sequence). The V segment lost 5 bases and the J segment 5 bases; nucleotides outside the gene matches: 10. The CDR3 covers 15 residues. As DNA, the CDR3 is TGCAGTGCTGGCGGGGCGGGGGGGACCCACAATGAGCAGTTCTTC. Amino acid sequence: CSAGGAGGTHNEQFF.

The chain carries TRBV5-6 and TRBJ1-1; D remains ambiguous. Germline V gives CDR1 SGHDT, CDR2 YYEEEE. The CDR3 is 13 residues long. Trimming stripped 7 bases from V and 3 bases from J, with 13 bases between. CDR3 DNA sequence: TGTGCCAGCTACCTAGGGCCTCACACTGAAGCTTTCTTT. Its protein product is CASYLGPHTEAFF.

This clonotype was picked up many times. The CDR3 DNA is TGTGCCAGAAAAAAGACAGCTGCGGAGACCCAGTACTTC. Protein: CARKKTAAETQYF. The rearrangement links TRBV6-5 to TRBJ2-5; tentatively, D is TRBD1 (5 bases). This CDR3 is built from 13 residues. Germline loops: CDR1 MNHEY, CDR2 SVGAGI. Trimming pared 9 bases from V and 5 bases from J, leaving 16 bases between.

This clonotype was counted a few times. The CDR3 sequence is CASSRDASTDTQYF. DNA for the CDR3: TGTGCCAGCAGCCGGGACGCTAGCACAGATACGCAGTATTTT. The V and J genes are TRBV7-8 and TRBJ2-3; D possibly uses TRBD1 or TRBD2 (5 bases each). Germline loops: CDR1 SGHVS, CDR2 FQNEAQ. The CDR3 loop spans 14 amino acids. V was cut by 5 bases and J by 0 bases, with 9 bases left in between.

This clonotype has just a few counts. The chain carries TRBV5-8 and TRBJ2-2; D gene uncertain. Germline V gene lookup returns CDR1 SGHTS and CDR2 YDEGEE. This CDR3 has 12 residues. Trimming pared 4 bases from V and 6 bases from J, leaving 7 bases between. This CDR3 reads CASSPDAGELFF. CDR3 in DNA: TGTGCCAGCAGCCCGGACGCCGGGGAGCTGTTTTTT.

This clonotype was seen at least ten times. The V gene is TRBV5-1, the J gene TRBJ2-2; D remains unclear. This CDR3 comprises 15 residues. From germline, CDR1 is SGHRS and CDR2 YFSETQ. V was pared by 1 base and J by 4 bases, with 11 bases between. The CDR3 DNA reads TGCGCCAGCAGCTTGCCACTCGACACCACCGGGGAGCTGTTTTTT. This gives the protein CASSLPLDTTGELFF.

This clonotype has only a few counts. V is TRBV3-1 and J is TRBJ2-4; TRBD2 might be the D (6 bases). The CDR3 runs to 15 residues. Germline V CDR1 and CDR2: LGHDT, YNNKEL (reference sequence). Deletions cut 4 bases from V and 0 bases from J, with 10 bases between. In nucleotides, the CDR3 is TGTGCCAGCAGCCCAGGAGGGCTAGCCAAAAACATTCAGTACTTC. It yields the protein CASSPGGLAKNIQYF.

This clonotype was seen more than once but under ten times. The rearrangement uses TRBV10-3 and TRBJ2-3, with 12 nucleotides matching TRBD2. The junction had 11 bases not matched to a gene; V was cut back by 5 bases and J by 2 bases. The CDR3 extends over 18 amino acids. CDR1 is ENHRY and CDR2 is SYGVKD in the germline V gene. The CDR3 bases are TGTGCCATCAGTACGACTAGCGGGGGCGCCTCTGACACAGATACGCAGTATTTT. It specifies CAISTTSGGASDTDTQYF.

This clonotype was detected a few times. The chain couples TRBV18 to TRBJ1-1; 7 nucleotides align to TRBD1. From germline, CDR1 is KGHSH and CDR2 LQKENI. The CDR3 has 15 amino acids. V was pared by 3 bases and J by 2 bases, with 6 bases of the junction left unmatched. Written as DNA, the CDR3 is TGTGCCAGCTCACCTCAGACAGGGATCAACACTGAAGCTTTCTTT. This translates into CASSPQTGINTEAFF.

This clonotype has a count of ten or more. V and J are TRBV20-1 and TRBJ2-2; D ambiguous. CDR1 DFQATT and CDR2 SNEGSKA come from the germline V gene (reference sequence). This CDR3 is 14 amino acids long. Trimming stripped 2 bases from V and 5 bases from J, with 12 bases between. CDR3 sequence (DNA): TGCAGTGCTAGAACTACGCTAGGGACCGGGGAGCTGTTTTTT. This codes for CSARTTLGTGELFF.

This clonotype occurred a few times. Written as DNA, the CDR3 is TGCAGTGCTAGGCACAGCCTGGAAAAACTGTTTTTT. It translates to CSARHSLEKLFF. The gene calls are TRBV20-1 and TRBJ1-4; no clear D gene. The CDR3 totals 12 residues. V was clipped by 3 bases and J by 8 bases, with 10 bases between them. Germline values: CDR1 DFQATT, CDR2 SNEGSKA (reference sequence).

There are a few counts of this clonotype. CDR3 in amino acids: CASRPLAVDRANTIYF. The CDR3 DNA sequence: TGTGCCAGCAGGCCTTTGGCTGTCGACAGGGCAAACACCATATATTTT. This rearrangement joins TRBV11-2 to TRBJ1-3, with 7 bases aligning to TRBD1. Trimming at V came to 6 bases and at J to 6 bases, leaving 14 bases not matched to a gene. This CDR3 contains 16 residues. From germline, CDR1 is SGHAT and CDR2 FQNNGV.

The gene calls are TRBV20-1 and TRBJ2-1, with 8 bases matching TRBD2. The CDR3 sequence is 15 residues long. The germline gives CDR1 DFQATT, CDR2 SNEGSKA (reference sequence). With V trimmed by 0 bases and J by 5 bases, 6 bases remained unmatched. The CDR3 is CSARETGGRDNEQFF. CDR3 in DNA: TGCAGTGCTAGAGAGACGGGGGGGAGGGACAATGAGCAGTTCTTC.